This T cell receptor (beta chain) originates from a study of shared clonotypes between healthy human individuals. Each subset's genomic DNA was shared equally among a number of immunoSEQ plates. For unsorted PBMC, about 290 ng DNA per replicate equaled tens of thousands of T cell genomes. How the authors handled the data: There were no quality scores in the junction-only immunoSEQ sequences, so filtering differed. Clones were sequenced by immunoSEQ multiplex PCR, and TCRdb holds only the in-frame ones, with some missing. V and J calls and clone size are as listed in that table; D and trimming were resolved from the DNA. The sample includes roughly 500,000 clones, over 70% of them seen just once. V shed 3 bases and J 5 bases; nucleotides not matched to a gene: 3. Germline V CDR1 and CDR2: SGHNT, YYREEE (reference sequence). This CDR3 comprises 15 residues.

Specimen: PBMCs. The gene calls are TRBV5-4 and TRBJ2-7, with 15 bases lining up with TRBD2. The receptor comes from a woman in her thirties or forties in good health. Some clones in this sample may be carry-over from other donors' samples. CDR3 DNA: TGTGCCAGCAGCTCGGGACTAGCGGGAGGAAACGAGCAGTACTTC. Its protein is CASSSGLAGGNEQYF. The full variable domain, completed using reference TRBV5-4 and TRBJ2-7, is ETGVTQSPTHLIKTRGQQVTLRCSSQSGHNTVSWYQQALGQGPQFIFQYYREEENGRGNFPPRFSGLQFPNYSSELNVNALELDDSALYLCASSSGLAGGNEQYFGPGTRLTVT.